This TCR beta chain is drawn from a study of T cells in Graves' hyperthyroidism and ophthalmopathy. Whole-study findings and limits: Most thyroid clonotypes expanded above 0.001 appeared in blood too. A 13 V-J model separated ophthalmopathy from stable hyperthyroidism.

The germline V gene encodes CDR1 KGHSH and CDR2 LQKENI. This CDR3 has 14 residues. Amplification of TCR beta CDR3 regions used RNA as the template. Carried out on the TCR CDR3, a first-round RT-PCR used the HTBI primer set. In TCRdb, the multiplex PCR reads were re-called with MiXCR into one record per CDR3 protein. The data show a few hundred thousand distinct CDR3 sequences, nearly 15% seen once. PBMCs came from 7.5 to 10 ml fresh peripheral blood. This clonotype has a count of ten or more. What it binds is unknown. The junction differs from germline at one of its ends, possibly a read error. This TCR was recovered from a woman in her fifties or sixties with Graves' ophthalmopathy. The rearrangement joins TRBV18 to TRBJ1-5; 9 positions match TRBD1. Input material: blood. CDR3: CASSSTGGEQPQHF. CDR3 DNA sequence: TGTGCCAGCTCATCGACAGGGGGGGAGCAGCCTCAGCATTTT. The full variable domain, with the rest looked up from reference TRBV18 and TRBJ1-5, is NAGVMQNPRHLVRRRGQEARLRCSPMKGHSHVYWYRQLPEEGLKFMVYLQKENIIDESGMPKERFSAEFPKEGPSILRIQQVVRGDSAAYFCASSSTGGEQPQHFGDGTRLSIL.